This is a list of T cell receptor beta chains from one sample in a study of cytomegalovirus exposure and HLA in healthy donors. Here immunoSEQ multiplex PCR was the method, and the copy in TCRdb shows in-frame clones only, minus some. This table holds 150,000 to 200,000 clones, roughly 68% found once. Sequenced material: PBMCs. These receptors all come from a man between 25 and 39 years old in good health and CMV-seropositive. CDR3s leave out the opening cysteine and the closing phenylalanine or tryptophan. The order of the fields is J gene, D gene, V gene, CDR3 length, CDR3 protein. The D gene is left open where the match is weak.

>TRBJ2-3|TRBD2|TRBV7-2|13
ASSLGTSGTDTQY
>TRBJ1-1|TRBD1|TRBV5-5|11
ASWLGGGTEAF
>TRBJ2-3|TRBD2|TRBV14|14
ASSQLGGRVGDTQY
>TRBJ1-6|-|TRBV5-1|14
ASSSREGGINSPLH
>TRBJ2-2|TRBD2|TRBV11-2|13
ASSLQPSGTGELF
>TRBJ1-2|-|TRBV6-1|12
ASSEGRAIGGYT
>TRBJ2-7|-|TRBV11-3|10
ASSLDPVQQY
>TRBJ1-1|TRBD1|TRBV2|11
ATEGTVNTEAF
>TRBJ2-3|TRBD1|TRBV19|13
ASSEGQGSADTQY
>TRBJ2-3|TRBD2|TRBV19|14
ASKSAAGGGTDTQY
>TRBJ2-5|TRBD1|TRBV5-1|12
ASSVGTVRETQY
>TRBJ2-1|TRBD1|TRBV5-1|14
ASSPRDRGGYNEQF
>TRBJ1-5|TRBD1|TRBV19|15
ASSIIGTGVSNQPQH
>TRBJ1-6|-|TRBV6-5|13
ASSLQGPDNSPLH
>TRBJ1-2|TRBD1|TRBV6-5|12
ASTTGQGSGGYT
>TRBJ2-5|TRBD1|TRBV28|14
ASSNIRDRGRETQY
>TRBJ2-3|-|TRBV27|13
ASSETGTSTDTQY
>TRBJ1-4|TRBD1|TRBV28|16
ASSRGGDSTATNEKLF
>TRBJ2-7|TRBD1|TRBV19|13
ASSTAGTGTFEQY
>TRBJ2-3|TRBD1|TRBV10-3|12
AIRWDRAADTQY
>TRBJ2-3|TRBD2|TRBV18|18
ASSPPLLTSGRAVADTQY
>TRBJ2-5|TRBD1|TRBV10-1|14
ASSESGTGAEETQY
>TRBJ2-1|TRBD2|TRBV15|13
ATSSGTSGRDEQF
>-|-|TRBV27|11
ASRGGEWDEQY
>TRBJ1-2|TRBD1|TRBV29-1|10
SVWGQGEGYT
>TRBJ1-3|-|TRBV27|11
ASSLNSGNTIY
>TRBJ2-7|-|TRBV25-1|12
ASRNLDRSYEQY
>TRBJ2-2|-|TRBV6-6|13
ASSSGDFLSGELF